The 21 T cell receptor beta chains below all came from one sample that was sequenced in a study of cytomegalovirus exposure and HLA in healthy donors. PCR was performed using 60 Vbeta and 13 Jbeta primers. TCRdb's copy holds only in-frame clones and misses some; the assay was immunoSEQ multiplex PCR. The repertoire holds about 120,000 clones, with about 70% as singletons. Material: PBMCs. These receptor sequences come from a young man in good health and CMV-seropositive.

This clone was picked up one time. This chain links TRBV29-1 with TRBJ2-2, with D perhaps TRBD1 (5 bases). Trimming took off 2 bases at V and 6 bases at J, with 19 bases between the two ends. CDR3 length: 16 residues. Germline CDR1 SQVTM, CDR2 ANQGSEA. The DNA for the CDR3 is TGCAGCGTTGAATTACCGACAGAGTACTCCGCCGGGGAGCTGTTTTTT. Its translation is CSVELPTEYSAGELFF.

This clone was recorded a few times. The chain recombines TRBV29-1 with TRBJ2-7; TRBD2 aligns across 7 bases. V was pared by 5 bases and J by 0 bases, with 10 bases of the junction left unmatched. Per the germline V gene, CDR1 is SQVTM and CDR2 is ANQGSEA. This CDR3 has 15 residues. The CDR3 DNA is TGCAGCGTTAGGGGAGGGGAACTGAGCTCCTACGAGCAGTACTTC. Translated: CSVRGGELSSYEQYF.

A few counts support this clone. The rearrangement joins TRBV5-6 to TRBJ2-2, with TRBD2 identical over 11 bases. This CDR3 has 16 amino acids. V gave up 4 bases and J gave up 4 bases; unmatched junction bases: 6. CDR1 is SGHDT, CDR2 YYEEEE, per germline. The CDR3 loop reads CASSPGTSGLTGELFF. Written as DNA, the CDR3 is TGTGCCAGCAGCCCCGGGACTAGCGGCCTCACCGGGGAGCTGTTTTTT.

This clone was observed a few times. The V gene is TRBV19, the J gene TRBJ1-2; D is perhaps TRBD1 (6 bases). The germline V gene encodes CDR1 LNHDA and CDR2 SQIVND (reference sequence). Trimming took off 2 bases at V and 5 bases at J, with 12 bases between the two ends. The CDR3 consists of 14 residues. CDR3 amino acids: CASSILGTSYGYTF. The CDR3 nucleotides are TGTGCCAGTAGTATACTTGGGACAAGTTATGGCTACACCTTC. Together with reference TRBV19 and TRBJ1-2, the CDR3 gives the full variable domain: DGGITQSPKYLFRKEGQNVTLSCEQNLNHDAMYWYRQDPGQGLRLIYYSQIVNDFQKGDIAEGYSVSREKKESFPLTVTSAQKNPTAFYLCASSILGTSYGYTFGSGTRLTVV.

The CDR3 nucleotides read TGTGCCAGCAGTTCAAGCACAGGGGGGAATGAAAAACTGTTTTTT. Its protein product is CASSSSTGGNEKLFF. The V call is TRBV6-6, the J call TRBJ1-4; 8 bases line up with TRBD1. Germline V lookup: CDR1 MNHNY, CDR2 SVGAGI (reference sequence). The V segment lost 4 bases and the J segment 5 bases; nucleotides outside the gene matches: 6. The CDR3 loop spans 15 amino acids.

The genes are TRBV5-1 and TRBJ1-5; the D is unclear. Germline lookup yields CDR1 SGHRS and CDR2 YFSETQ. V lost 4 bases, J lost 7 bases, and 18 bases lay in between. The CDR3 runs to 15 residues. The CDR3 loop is CASSPDPGVEQPQHF. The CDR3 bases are TGCGCCAGCAGCCCTGACCCCGGGGTGGAGCAGCCCCAGCATTTT.

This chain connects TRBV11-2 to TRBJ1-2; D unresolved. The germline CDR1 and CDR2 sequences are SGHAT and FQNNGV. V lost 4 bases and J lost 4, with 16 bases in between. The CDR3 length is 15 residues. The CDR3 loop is CASSSSAQRGYGYTF. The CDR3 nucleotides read TGTGCCAGCAGCTCCTCGGCACAAAGAGGCTATGGCTACACCTTC. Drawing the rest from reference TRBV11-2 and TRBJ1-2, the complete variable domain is EAGVAQSPRYKIIEKRQSVAFWCNPISGHATLYWYQQILGQGPKLLIQFQNNGVVDDSQLPKDRFSAERLKGVDSTLKIQPAKLEDSAVYLCASSSSAQRGYGYTFGSGTRLTVV.

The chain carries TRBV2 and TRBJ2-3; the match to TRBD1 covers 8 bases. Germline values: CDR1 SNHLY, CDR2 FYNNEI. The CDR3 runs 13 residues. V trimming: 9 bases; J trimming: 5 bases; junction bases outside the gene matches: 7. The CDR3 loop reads CASWQGAGDTQYF. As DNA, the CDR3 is TGTGCCAGTTGGCAGGGGGCGGGAGATACGCAGTATTTT.

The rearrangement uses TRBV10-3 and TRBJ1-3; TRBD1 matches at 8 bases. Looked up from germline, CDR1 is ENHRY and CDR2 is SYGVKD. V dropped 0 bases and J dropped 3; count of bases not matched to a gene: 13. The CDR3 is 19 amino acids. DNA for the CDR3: TGTGCCATCAGTGAGTCTAGACAGGGGACCCTTCGGGGTGGAAACACCATATATTTT. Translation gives CAISESRQGTLRGGNTIYF.

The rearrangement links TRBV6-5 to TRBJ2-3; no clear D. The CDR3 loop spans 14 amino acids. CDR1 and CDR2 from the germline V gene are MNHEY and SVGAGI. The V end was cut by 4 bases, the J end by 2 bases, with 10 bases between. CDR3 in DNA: TGTGCCAGCAGTTCCTACCAATTCACAGATACGCAGTATTTT. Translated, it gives CASSSYQFTDTQYF.

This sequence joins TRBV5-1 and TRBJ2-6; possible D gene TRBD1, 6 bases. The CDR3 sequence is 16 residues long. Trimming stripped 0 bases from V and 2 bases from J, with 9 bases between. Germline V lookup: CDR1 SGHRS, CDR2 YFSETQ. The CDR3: CASSLEGGTGANVLTF. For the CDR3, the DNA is TGCGCCAGCAGCTTGGAAGGGGGAACTGGGGCCAACGTCCTGACTTTC. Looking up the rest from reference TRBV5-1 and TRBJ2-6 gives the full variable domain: KAGVTQTPRYLIKTRGQQVTLSCSPISGHRSVSWYQQTPGQGLQFLFEYFSETQRNKGNFPGRFSGRQFSNSRSEMNVSTLELGDSALYLCASSLEGGTGANVLTFGAGSRLTVL.

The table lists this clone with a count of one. The CDR3 region has the DNA TGCGCCAGCAGCAGTGTAGCGGATAATACAGATACGCAGTATTTT. It encodes CASSSVADNTDTQYF. This chain joins TRBV10-2 and TRBJ2-3; a weak D match, TRBD2 (6 bases). From germline, CDR1 is WSHSY and CDR2 SAAADI. This CDR3 has 15 amino acids. Trimming took off 6 bases at V and 3 bases at J, with 16 bases between the two ends.

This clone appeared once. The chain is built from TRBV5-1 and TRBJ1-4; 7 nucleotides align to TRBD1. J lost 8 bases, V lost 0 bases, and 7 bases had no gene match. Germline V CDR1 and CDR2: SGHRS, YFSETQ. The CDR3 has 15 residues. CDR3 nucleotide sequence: TGCGCCAGCAGCTTGGGGACAGGACATGGGGAAAAACTGTTTTTT. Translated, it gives CASSLGTGHGEKLFF.

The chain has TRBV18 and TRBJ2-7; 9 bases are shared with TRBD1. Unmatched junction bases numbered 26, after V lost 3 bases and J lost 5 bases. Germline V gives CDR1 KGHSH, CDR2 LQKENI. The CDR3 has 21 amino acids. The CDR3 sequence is CASSPGQGGKQEGQVRDEQYV. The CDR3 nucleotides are TGTGCCAGCTCACCGGGACAGGGAGGGAAGCAGGAGGGCCAGGTTAGGGACGAGCAGTACGTC.

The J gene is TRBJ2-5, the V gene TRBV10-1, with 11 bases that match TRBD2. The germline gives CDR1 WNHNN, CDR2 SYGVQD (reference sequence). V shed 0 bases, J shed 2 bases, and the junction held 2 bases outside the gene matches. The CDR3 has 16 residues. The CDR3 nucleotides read TGCGCCAGCAGTGAGTCGGCTAGCGGGGGGCAAGAGACCCAGTACTTC. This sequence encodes CASSESASGGQETQYF.

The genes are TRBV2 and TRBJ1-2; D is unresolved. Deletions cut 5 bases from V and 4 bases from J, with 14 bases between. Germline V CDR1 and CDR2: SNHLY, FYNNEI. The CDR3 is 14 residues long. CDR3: CASSSLEGVYGYTF. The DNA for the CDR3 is TGTGCCAGCAGTAGCCTAGAGGGCGTCTATGGCTACACCTTC.

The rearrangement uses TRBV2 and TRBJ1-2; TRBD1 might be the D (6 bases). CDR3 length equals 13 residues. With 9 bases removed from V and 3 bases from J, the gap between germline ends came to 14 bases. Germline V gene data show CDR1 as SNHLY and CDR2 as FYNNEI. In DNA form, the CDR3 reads TGTGCCAGTGAGGGGGTCCTTGACTATGGCTACACCTTC. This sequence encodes CASEGVLDYGYTF. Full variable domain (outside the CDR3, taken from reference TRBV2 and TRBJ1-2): EPEVTQTPSHQVTQMGQEVILRCVPISNHLYFYWYRQILGQKVEFLVSFYNNEISEKSEIFDDQFSVERPDGSNFTLKIRSTKLEDSAMYFCASEGVLDYGYTFGSGTRLTVV.

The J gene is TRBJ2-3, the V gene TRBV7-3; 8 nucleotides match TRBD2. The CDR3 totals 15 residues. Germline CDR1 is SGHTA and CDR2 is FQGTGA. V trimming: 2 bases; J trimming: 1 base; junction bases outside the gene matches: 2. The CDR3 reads CASSLAGGRTDTQYF. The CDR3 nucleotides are TGTGCCAGCAGCTTAGCGGGGGGCCGCACAGATACGCAGTATTTT.

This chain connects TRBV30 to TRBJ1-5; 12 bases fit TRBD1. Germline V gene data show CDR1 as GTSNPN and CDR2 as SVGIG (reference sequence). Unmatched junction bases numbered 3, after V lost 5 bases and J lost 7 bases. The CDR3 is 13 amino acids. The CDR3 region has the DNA TGTGCCTGGGACGGGACAGGGGGCCAGCCCCAGCATTTT. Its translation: CAWDGTGGQPQHF.

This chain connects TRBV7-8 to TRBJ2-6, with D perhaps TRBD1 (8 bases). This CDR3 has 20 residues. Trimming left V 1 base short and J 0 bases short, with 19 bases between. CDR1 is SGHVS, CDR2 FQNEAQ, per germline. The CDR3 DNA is TGTGCCAGCAGCTTAGGGGGGAGGGGGACAGGCCTCTCTGGGGCCAACGTCCTGACTTTC. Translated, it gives CASSLGGRGTGLSGANVLTF. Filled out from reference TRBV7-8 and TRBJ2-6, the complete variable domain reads GAGVSQSPRYKVAKRGQDVALRCDPISGHVSLFWYQQALGQGPEFLTYFQNEAQLDKSGLPSDRFFAERPEGSVSTLKIQRTQQEDSAVYLCASSLGGRGTGLSGANVLTFGAGSRLTVL.

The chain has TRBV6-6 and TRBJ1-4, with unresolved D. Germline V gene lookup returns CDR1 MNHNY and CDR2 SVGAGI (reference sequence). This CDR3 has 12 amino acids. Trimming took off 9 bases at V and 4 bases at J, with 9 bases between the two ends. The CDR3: CASAGFNEKLFF. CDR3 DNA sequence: TGTGCCAGTGCGGGGTTTAATGAAAAACTGTTTTTT.